These T cell receptor beta chains were read from a single sample in a study of T cells in Graves' hyperthyroidism and ophthalmopathy. Each CDR3 protein gets one entry after TCRdb re-called the multiplex PCR reads with MiXCR. The sample has around 300,000 distinct CDR3 sequences; roughly 13% are singletons. Sequencing used blood. Every receptor here comes from a woman between 40 and 50 years old with Graves' hyperthyroidism. Both conserved end residues are part of each CDR3. The order of the fields is V gene, D gene, J gene, clone size, CDR3 protein, CDR3 DNA. The D gene is left open where the match is weak. For some rows the clone size is stated as once, few or many, or as a class when expanded; others skip it.

V gene: TRBV27; D gene: TRBD1; J gene: TRBJ1-5; clone size: many; CDR3 protein: CASSKGRDRVDQPQHF; CDR3 DNA: TGTGCCAGCAGTAAAGGCCGGGACAGGGTCGATCAGCCCCAGCATTTT
V gene: TRBV5-1; D gene: TRBD2; J gene: TRBJ2-7; clone size: many; CDR3 protein: CASSLARASGYEQYF; CDR3 DNA: TGCGCCAGCAGCTTGGCCAGGGCTAGCGGCTACGAGCAGTACTTC
V gene: TRBV7-9; D gene: NA; J gene: TRBJ2-1; clone size: many; CDR3 protein: CASNHPPGVSYNEQFF; CDR3 DNA: TGTGCCAGCAACCACCCTCCGGGAGTCTCCTACAATGAGCAGTTCTTC
V gene: TRBV10-3; D gene: TRBD1; J gene: TRBJ1-4; clone size: NA; CDR3 protein: CAISEDRGGNGKLFF; CDR3 DNA: TGTGCCATCAGTGAGGACAGGGGAGGAAATGGAAAACTGTTTTTT
V gene: TRBV29-1; D gene: NA; J gene: TRBJ1-5; clone size: NA; CDR3 protein: CSVEGPQPQHF; CDR3 DNA: TGCAGCGTTGAAGGTCCTCAGCCCCAGCATTTT
V gene: TRBV3-1; D gene: NA; J gene: TRBJ2-7; clone size: many; CDR3 protein: CASSQARRAGEQYF; CDR3 DNA: TGTGCCAGCAGCCAAGCTCGACGGGCGGGAGAGCAGTACTTC
V gene: TRBV12-3/TRBV12-4; D gene: TRBD2; J gene: TRBJ2-1; clone size: many; CDR3 protein: CASTSGSGEQFF; CDR3 DNA: TGTGCCAGCACTAGCGGGAGTGGTGAGCAGTTCTTC
V gene: TRBV20-1; D gene: TRBD1; J gene: TRBJ1-2; clone size: many; CDR3 protein: CSAMTGGSGYTF; CDR3 DNA: TGCAGTGCGATGACAGGGGGGAGTGGCTACACCTTC
V gene: TRBV4-2; D gene: TRBD1; J gene: TRBJ1-5; clone size: few; CDR3 protein: CASSQVDREDQPQHF; CDR3 DNA: TGTGCCAGCAGCCAAGTGGACAGGGAGGATCAGCCCCAGCATTTT
V gene: TRBV28; D gene: NA; J gene: TRBJ1-2; clone size: many; CDR3 protein: CASSPPAYGYTF; CDR3 DNA: TGTGCCAGCAGTCCCCCCGCATATGGCTACACCTTC
V gene: TRBV5-4; D gene: NA; J gene: TRBJ1-1; clone size: few; CDR3 protein: CASSLDNRVFTEAFF; CDR3 DNA: TGTGCCAGCAGCTTGGATAACAGGGTATTCACTGAAGCTTTCTTT
V gene: TRBV6-6; D gene: NA; J gene: TRBJ2-1; clone size: many; CDR3 protein: CASSYPTDNEQFF; CDR3 DNA: TGTGCCAGCAGTTACCCCACGGACAATGAGCAGTTCTTC
V gene: TRBV2; D gene: NA; J gene: TRBJ1-2; clone size: many; CDR3 protein: CASSVSATYGYTF; CDR3 DNA: TGTGCCAGCAGTGTATCCGCAACCTATGGCTACACCTTC